The present T cell receptor (beta chain) was sequenced within a study of beta chain features in type 1 diabetes. Expressed TCRB transcripts were sequenced because the entire RNA isolate underwent reverse transcription. Measured with immunoSEQ multiplex PCR; TCRdb has only the in-frame clones, and not every one. The profile shows hundreds of thousands of clones, 14% of them singletons. This clone has more than one count but fewer than ten. Trimming stripped 1 base from V and 2 bases from J, with 12 bases between. The germline V gene has CDR1 MNHNS and CDR2 SASEGT. This CDR3 has 16 amino acids. The V gene is TRBV6-1, the J gene TRBJ1-5; D unresolved. This TCR was sampled from a man between 25 and 39 years old in good health. Source material: naive CD4+ T cells from blood. DNA for the CDR3: TGTGCCAGCAGTGAAGGACGACGGATAGGCAATCAGCCCCAGCATTTT. Its translation is CASSEGRRIGNQPQHF.